This TCR beta chain appears in the sequencing data of a study of Graves' ophthalmopathy and Graves' hyperthyroidism. Study-level background: Untreated patients at initial diagnosis provided peripheral blood.

For repertoire sequencing, the TCR beta CDR3 regions were amplified from RNA transcripts. An initial RT-PCR round employing HTBI primers preceded a second-round multiplex PCR. A single record per CDR3 protein comes from TCRdb applying MiXCR to the multiplex PCR reads. The repertoire consists of some 350,000 distinct CDR3 sequences, with roughly 17% occurring once and the leading ten covering 2.4%. This CDR3 comprises 15 residues. Germline V gene data show CDR1 as LNHNV and CDR2 as YYDKDF (reference sequence). V was cut by 0 bases and J by 9 bases, with 15 bases left in between. Stable hyperthyroid donors showed no ophthalmopathy during 18 months follow-up. Hyperthyroidism cases were recent diagnoses of under 2 months' duration in people aged 18 to 65. Diagnosis used clinical symptoms, serum thyroxine, TRAb, thyroid ultrasound and orbital computed tomography.

The receptor comes from an adult woman with stable Graves' hyperthyroidism. The chain combines TRBV15 with TRBJ1-5; D uncertain. The sequencing input was peripheral blood. CDR3 loop: CATSRDISQARPQHF. Here the CDR3 DNA reads TGTGCCACCAGCAGAGATATCAGCCAGGCCCGGCCCCAGCATTTT.